This TCR beta chain was retrieved from a study of OX40 agonist ivuxolimab in advanced cancers. For the study at large: Two patients with cutaneous melanoma and one with hepatocellular carcinoma, three in total, showed partial responses.

Sequencing was performed with immunoSEQ multiplex PCR; in TCRdb, only in-frame clones are kept and a portion is missing. The sample contains about 48,000 clones, 70% to 90% of which appear only once. Trimming took 5 bases from V and 4 from J; bases not matched to a gene: 5. The CDR3 spans 14 residues. Looked up from germline, CDR1 is SGHTA and CDR2 is FQGTGA. The chain joins TRBV7-3 to TRBJ2-3; 8 bases match TRBD1. The receptor was isolated from an adult with an advanced solid tumor such as melanoma, head and neck, liver or kidney cancer. The sample here was CD4+ or CD8+ T cells sorted from blood, taken in a trial of the OX40 agonist ivuxolimab. The CDR3 nucleotides are TGTGCCAGCAGCGCCACAGGGGGGCCAGATACGCAGTATTTT. Protein: CASSATGGPDTQYF.